The 14 T cell receptor beta chains below were found in one sample sequenced in a study of technical replicates of blood from a handful of donors. The protocol was immunoSEQ multiplex PCR, while the TCRdb copy is restricted to in-frame clones and leaves out a portion. The sample records about 73,000 clones, roughly 93% being singletons. The sequenced sample consisted of T cells isolated from PBMCs. These TCRs come from a human donor in good health.

The chain joins TRBV10-3 to TRBJ2-5, with 8 bases identical to TRBD1. This CDR3 is 13 amino acids long. V lost 8 bases and J lost 3; bases outside the gene matches: 5. Germline V CDR1 and CDR2: ENHRY, SYGVKD. CDR3 sequence reads: CAIGQGSKETQYF. DNA for the CDR3: TGTGCCATCGGACAGGGTTCGAAAGAGACCCAGTACTTC.

V usage is TRBV7-8 and J usage is TRBJ2-1; perhaps TRBD2 as D (5 bases). The CDR3 loop spans 15 amino acids. From germline, CDR1 is SGHVS and CDR2 FQNEAQ. Trimming removed 0 bases at V and 9 bases at J, with 15 bases between. The CDR3: CASSLAALAAVEQFF. For the CDR3, the DNA is TGTGCCAGCAGCTTAGCGGCTCTAGCAGCAGTTGAGCAGTTCTTC.

This chain uses TRBV7-9 with TRBJ2-5; TRBD2 might be the D (5 bases). V shed 1 base and J shed 5 bases, with 11 bases lying between them. There are 14 residues in the CDR3. From germline, CDR1 is SEHNR and CDR2 FQNEAQ (reference sequence). CDR3 sequence: CASSLVEAVETQYF. As DNA, the CDR3 is TGTGCCAGCAGCTTAGTTGAAGCGGTCGAGACCCAGTACTTC.

Concerning this clone: At one end the junction does not follow the germline gene, possibly because of a read error. This chain joins TRBV5-1 and TRBJ2-3; D gene unclear. The CDR3 is made up of 13 amino acids. Germline loops: CDR1 SGHRS, CDR2 YFSETQ. The CDR3 region has the DNA TGCGCCAGCAGCTTGACAGACACATATACGCAGTATTTT. Residues: CASSLTDTYTQYF.

The V call is TRBV11-2, the J call TRBJ1-2; 12 bases are a match to TRBD1. V shed 0 bases, J shed 6 bases, and the junction held 8 bases outside the gene matches. Germline CDR1 is SGHAT and CDR2 is FQNNGV. The CDR3 contains 17 residues. For the CDR3, the DNA is TGTGCCAGCAGCTTAGATTGGGGGACAGGGGGCGCGGATGGCTACACCTTC. It specifies CASSLDWGTGGADGYTF.

The V and J genes are TRBV7-6 and TRBJ1-1; D is possibly TRBD1 (6 bases). This CDR3 comprises 15 residues. CDR1 is SGHVS, CDR2 FNYEAQ, per germline. V lost 5 bases and J lost 7, with 20 bases in between. The CDR3 DNA follows: TGTGCCAGCAGCCCCTCCACAGGGTATGGGTTTGAAGCTTTCTTT. Protein: CASSPSTGYGFEAFF.

The genes are TRBV4-1 and TRBJ2-5; D gene ambiguous. Between the trimmed V and J ends, which lost 2 bases and 3 bases, there was a span of 4 bases. The CDR3 is made up of 12 amino acids. From germline, CDR1 is MGHRA and CDR2 YSYEKL. The CDR3 loop is CASSQTKETQYF. In nucleotides, the CDR3 is TGCGCCAGCAGCCAAACTAAAGAGACCCAGTACTTC.

V and J are TRBV27 and TRBJ1-5, with 8 bases fitting TRBD1. The junction had 1 base not matched to a gene; V was cut back by 5 bases and J by 1 base. CDR3 size: 14 residues. CDR1 is MNHEY and CDR2 is SMNVEV in the germline V gene (reference sequence). The CDR3 loop is CASSRTGSNQPQHF. The CDR3 nucleotides read TGTGCCAGCAGTAGGACAGGGAGCAATCAGCCCCAGCATTTT.

This clone occurred a few times. The rearrangement joins TRBV5-1 to TRBJ1-1, with 8 bases lining up with TRBD1. The trim removed 0 bases at V and 3 bases at J, leaving 7 bases unmatched. Germline assignment: CDR1 SGHRS and CDR2 YFSETQ. The CDR3 consists of 16 residues. For the CDR3, the DNA is TGCGCCAGCAGCTTGGGCAGGGGGCGCTTTGACACTGAAGCTTTCTTT. Protein: CASSLGRGRFDTEAFF.

This clone appeared once. The V gene is TRBV6-4, the J gene TRBJ1-1; D ambiguous. V lost 8 bases to trimming and J lost 2 bases, with 12 bases between them. Germline-derived CDR1 and CDR2 are MRHNA and SNTAGT. The CDR3 sequence is 13 residues long. The CDR3 reads CASSTTANTEAFF. DNA for the CDR3: TGTGCCAGCTCCACTACGGCCAACACTGAAGCTTTCTTT.

CDR3 amino acids: CASSLTVYEQYF. CDR3 sequence (DNA): TGTGCCAGCAGCCTGACAGTCTACGAGCAGTACTTC. The genes are TRBV28 and TRBJ2-7; D is perhaps TRBD1 (5 bases). The V end was cut by 6 bases, the J end by 3 bases, with 9 bases between. Per germline, CDR1 MDHEN and CDR2 SYDVKM. This CDR3 contains 12 residues.

The chain has TRBV7-2 and TRBJ2-7, with TRBD2 matching over 8 bases. After removal of 1 base from V and 3 bases from J, the junction contained 8 bases not matched to a gene. The CDR3 extends over 16 amino acids. The germline V gene encodes CDR1 SGHTA and CDR2 FQGNSA. CDR3 coding DNA: TGTGCCAGCAGCTTAGGGGAGCGGGAGTACGACTACGAGCAGTACTTC. It encodes CASSLGEREYDYEQYF.

The V call is TRBV14, the J call TRBJ2-7; TRBD2 matches 10 bases. This CDR3 comprises 15 residues. The ends lost 3 bases at V and 2 bases at J; junction bases unmatched: 4. CDR1 is SGHDN, CDR2 FVKESK, per germline. CDR3 nucleotides: TGTGCCAGCAGCCATGAGCGGGAGGGCCCCTACGAGCAGTACTTC. It codes for CASSHEREGPYEQYF.

This chain links TRBV2 with TRBJ1-2; tentative D call: TRBD1 (6 bases). Germline lookup yields CDR1 SNHLY and CDR2 FYNNEI. CDR3 length: 14 residues. V was clipped by 1 base and J by 3 bases, with 9 bases between them. In DNA form, the CDR3 reads TGTGCCAGCAGTGAAGTATCAGGGGACTATGGCTACACCTTC. Encoded protein: CASSEVSGDYGYTF. The full variable domain, its missing parts supplied by reference TRBV2 and TRBJ1-2, is EPEVTQTPSHQVTQMGQEVILRCVPISNHLYFYWYRQILGQKVEFLVSFYNNEISEKSEIFDDQFSVERPDGSNFTLKIRSTKLEDSAMYFCASSEVSGDYGYTFGSGTRLTVV.